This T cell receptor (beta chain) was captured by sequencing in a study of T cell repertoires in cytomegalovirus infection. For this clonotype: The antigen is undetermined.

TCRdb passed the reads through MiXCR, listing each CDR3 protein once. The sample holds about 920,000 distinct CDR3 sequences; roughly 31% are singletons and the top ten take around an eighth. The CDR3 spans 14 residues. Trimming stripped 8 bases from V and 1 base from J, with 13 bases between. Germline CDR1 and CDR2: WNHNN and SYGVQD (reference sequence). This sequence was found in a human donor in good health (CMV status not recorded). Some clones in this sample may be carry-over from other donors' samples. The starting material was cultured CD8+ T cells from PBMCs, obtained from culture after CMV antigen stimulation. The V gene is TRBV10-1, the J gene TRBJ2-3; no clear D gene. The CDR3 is CASGVSRGTDTQYF. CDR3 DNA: TGCGCCAGCGGAGTATCACGGGGCACAGATACGCAGTATTTT.